Detailed here is one T cell receptor (beta chain). The antigen is unknown. The data belong to a study of T cells expressing NK-cell markers. Study-wide results and caveats: Specificity for HCMV among expanded NKG2C+ T cell clones was not established.

This CDR3 spans 16 amino acids. For each CDR3 protein, TCRdb gives one entry from its re-call of the 5' RACE reads, without DNA. This sample's table has approximately 550,000 distinct CDR3 sequences. The specimen was blood T cells: a sorted CD56 or NKG2C T cell subset, CD4+ or CD8+ T cells, or bulk PBMC T cells (not recorded which). The receptor was isolated from a man younger than 30 in good health. The V call is TRBV12-3 or TRBV12-4, the J call TRBJ2-1; TCRdb returns TRBD2, unconfirmable since there is no DNA. The CDR3: CASSPLSSRRVNEQFF.